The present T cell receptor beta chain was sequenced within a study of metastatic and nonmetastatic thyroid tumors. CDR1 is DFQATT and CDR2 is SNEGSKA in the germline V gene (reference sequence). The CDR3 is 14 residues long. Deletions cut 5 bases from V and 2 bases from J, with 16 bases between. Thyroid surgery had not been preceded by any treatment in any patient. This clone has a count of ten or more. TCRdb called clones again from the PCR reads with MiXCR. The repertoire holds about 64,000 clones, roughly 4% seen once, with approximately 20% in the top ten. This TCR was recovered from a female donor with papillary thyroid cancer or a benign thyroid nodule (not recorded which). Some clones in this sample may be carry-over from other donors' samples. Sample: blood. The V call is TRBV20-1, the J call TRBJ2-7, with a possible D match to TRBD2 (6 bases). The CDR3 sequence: CSAEIGRGTYEQYF. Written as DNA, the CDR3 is TGCAGTGCTGAGATCGGGCGGGGTACCTACGAGCAGTACTTC.